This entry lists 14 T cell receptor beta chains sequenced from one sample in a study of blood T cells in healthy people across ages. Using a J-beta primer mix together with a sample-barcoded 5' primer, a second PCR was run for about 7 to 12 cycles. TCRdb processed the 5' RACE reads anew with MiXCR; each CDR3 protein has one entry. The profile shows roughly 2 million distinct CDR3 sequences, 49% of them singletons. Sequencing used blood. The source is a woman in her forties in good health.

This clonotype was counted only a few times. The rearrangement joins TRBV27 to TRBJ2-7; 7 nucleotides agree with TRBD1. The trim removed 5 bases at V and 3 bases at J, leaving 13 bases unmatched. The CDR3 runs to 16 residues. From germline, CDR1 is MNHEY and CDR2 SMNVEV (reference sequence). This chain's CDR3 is CASSRAGGRGHYEQYF. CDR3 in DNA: TGTGCCAGCAGTAGAGCAGGGGGTCGAGGCCACTACGAGCAGTACTTC.

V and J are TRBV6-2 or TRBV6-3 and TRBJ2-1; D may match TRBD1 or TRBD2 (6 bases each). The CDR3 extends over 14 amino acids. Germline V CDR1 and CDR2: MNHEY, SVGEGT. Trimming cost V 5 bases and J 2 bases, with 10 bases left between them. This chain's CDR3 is CASSPGDTYNEQFF. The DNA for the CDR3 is TGTGCCAGCAGTCCGGGGGACACCTACAATGAGCAGTTCTTC.

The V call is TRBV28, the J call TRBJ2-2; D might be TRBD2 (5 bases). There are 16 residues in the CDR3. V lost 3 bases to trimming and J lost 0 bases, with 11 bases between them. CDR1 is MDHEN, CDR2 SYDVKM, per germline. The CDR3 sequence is CASSLSGLANTGELFF. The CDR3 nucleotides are TGTGCCAGCAGTTTGTCGGGGTTAGCGAACACCGGGGAGCTGTTTTTT.

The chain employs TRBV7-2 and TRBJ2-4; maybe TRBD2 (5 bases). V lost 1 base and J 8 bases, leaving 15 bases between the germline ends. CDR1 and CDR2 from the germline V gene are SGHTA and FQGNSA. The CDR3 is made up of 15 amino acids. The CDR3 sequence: CASSLGVTQADIQYF. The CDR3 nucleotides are TGTGCCAGCAGCTTAGGGGTGACACAAGCGGACATTCAGTACTTC.

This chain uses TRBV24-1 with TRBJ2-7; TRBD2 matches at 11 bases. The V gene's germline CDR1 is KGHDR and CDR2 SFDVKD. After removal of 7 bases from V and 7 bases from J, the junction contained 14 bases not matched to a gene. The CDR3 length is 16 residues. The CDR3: CATSAGTSGSYNEQYF. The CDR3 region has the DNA TGTGCCACCAGCGCGGGGACTAGCGGCTCCTACAATGAGCAGTACTTC.

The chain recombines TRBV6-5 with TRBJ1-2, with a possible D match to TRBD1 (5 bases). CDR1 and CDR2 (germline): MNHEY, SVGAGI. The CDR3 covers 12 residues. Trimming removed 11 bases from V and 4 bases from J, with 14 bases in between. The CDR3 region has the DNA TGTGCCTGCATAGACAGTCTCTATGGCTACACCTTC. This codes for CACIDSLYGYTF.

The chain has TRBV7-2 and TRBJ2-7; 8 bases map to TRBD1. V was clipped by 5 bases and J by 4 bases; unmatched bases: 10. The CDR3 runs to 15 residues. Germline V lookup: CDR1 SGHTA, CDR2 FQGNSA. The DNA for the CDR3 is TGTGCCAGCAGCCAACCCGGGACAGGAATTTACGAGCAGTACTTC. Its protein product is CASSQPGTGIYEQYF.

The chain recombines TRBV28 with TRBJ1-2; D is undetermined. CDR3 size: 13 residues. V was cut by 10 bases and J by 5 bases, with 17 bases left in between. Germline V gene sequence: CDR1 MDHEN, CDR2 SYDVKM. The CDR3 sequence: CATGPPLEYGYTF. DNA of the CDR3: TGTGCCACCGGACCCCCCCTGGAATATGGCTACACCTTC.

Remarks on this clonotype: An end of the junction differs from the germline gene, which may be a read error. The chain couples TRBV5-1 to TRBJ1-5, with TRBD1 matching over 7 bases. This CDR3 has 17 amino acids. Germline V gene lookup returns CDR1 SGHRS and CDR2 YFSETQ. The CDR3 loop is CASSLGDRVDSNHPQHF. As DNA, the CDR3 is TGCGCCAGCAGCTTGGGTGACAGGGTCGATAGCAATCACCCCCAGCATTTT.

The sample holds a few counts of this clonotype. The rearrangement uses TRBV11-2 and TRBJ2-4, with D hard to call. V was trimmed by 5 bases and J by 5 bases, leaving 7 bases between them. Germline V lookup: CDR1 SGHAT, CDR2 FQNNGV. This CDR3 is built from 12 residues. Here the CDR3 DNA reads TGTGCCAGCAGCCGAGGCCAAAACATTCAGTACTTC. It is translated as CASSRGQNIQYF.

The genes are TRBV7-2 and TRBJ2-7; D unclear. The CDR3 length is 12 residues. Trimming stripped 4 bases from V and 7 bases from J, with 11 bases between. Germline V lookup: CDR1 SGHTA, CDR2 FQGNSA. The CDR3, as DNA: TGTGCCAGCAGCTCATCCGGTAGAGAGCAGTACTTC. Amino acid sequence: CASSSSGREQYF.

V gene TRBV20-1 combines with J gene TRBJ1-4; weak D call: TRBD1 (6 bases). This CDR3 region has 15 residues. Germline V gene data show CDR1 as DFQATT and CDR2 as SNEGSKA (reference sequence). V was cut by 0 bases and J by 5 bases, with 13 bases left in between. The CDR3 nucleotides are TGCAGTGCTAGAGATGGGGGCAGGGGAAATGAAAAACTGTTTTTT. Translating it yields CSARDGGRGNEKLFF.

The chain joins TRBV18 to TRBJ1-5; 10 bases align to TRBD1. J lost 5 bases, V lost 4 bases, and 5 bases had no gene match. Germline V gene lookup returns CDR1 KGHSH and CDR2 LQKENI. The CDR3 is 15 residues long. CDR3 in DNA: TGTGCCAGCTCACGGGACAGGGGAGGGCATCAGCCCCAGCATTTT. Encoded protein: CASSRDRGGHQPQHF.

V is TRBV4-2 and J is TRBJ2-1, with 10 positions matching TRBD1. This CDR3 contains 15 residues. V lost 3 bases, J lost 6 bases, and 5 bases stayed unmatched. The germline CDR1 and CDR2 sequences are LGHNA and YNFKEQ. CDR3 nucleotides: TGTGCCAGCAGCCAGATAGGGACAGGGGTCAATGAGCAGTTCTTC. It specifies CASSQIGTGVNEQFF.